The rows below give T cell receptor beta chains drawn from one sample of a study of Ad26.COV2.S vaccination and SARS-CoV-2 variants. Measured with immunoSEQ multiplex PCR; TCRdb has only the in-frame clones, and not every one. This table holds about 100,000 clones, around three quarters found once. The specimen was peripheral blood, collected after recovery from COVID-19. The receptor source for this set is a human donor who had recovered from COVID-19. CDR3s include the opening cysteine and the closing phenylalanine or tryptophan. D genes are given only for firm matches. For some rows the clone size is stated as once, few or many, or as a class when expanded; others skip it.

d_call: -; clone_size: once; v_call: TRBV3-1/TRBV3-2; j_call: TRBJ1-2; cdr3_aa: CASSQGSGTVYGYTF; cdr3_nt: TGTGCCAGCAGCCAGGGGTCCGGGACGGTCTATGGCTACACCTTC
d_call: -; clone_size: -; v_call: TRBV5-1; j_call: TRBJ1-2; cdr3_aa: CASSSPQGTGGYTF; cdr3_nt: TGCGCCAGCAGCTCGCCCCAGGGAACTGGGGGCTACACCTTC
d_call: -; clone_size: once; v_call: TRBV15; j_call: TRBJ1-2; cdr3_aa: CATAKDRYGYTF; cdr3_nt: TGTGCCACCGCGAAAGACAGATATGGCTACACCTTC
d_call: TRBD1; clone_size: -; v_call: TRBV7-3; j_call: TRBJ1-2; cdr3_aa: CASSLRTGTGATFGYGYTF; cdr3_nt: TGTGCCAGCAGCTTAAGAACAGGGACAGGGGCTACCTTTGGCTATGGCTACACCTTC
d_call: -; clone_size: -; v_call: TRBV4-1; j_call: TRBJ1-6; cdr3_aa: CASSQGLRATKGSPLHF; cdr3_nt: TGCGCCAGCAGCCAAGGTTTGCGGGCGACAAAAGGTTCACCCCTCCACTTT
d_call: -; clone_size: -; v_call: TRBV12-3/TRBV12-4; j_call: TRBJ2-7; cdr3_aa: CASSLVGEQYF; cdr3_nt: TGTGCCAGCAGTTTAGTCGGCGAGCAGTACTTC
d_call: TRBD2; clone_size: -; v_call: TRBV5-5; j_call: TRBJ2-3; cdr3_aa: CASSLPSGDTQYF; cdr3_nt: TGTGCCAGCAGCCTCCCTAGCGGAGATACGCAGTATTTT
d_call: TRBD1; clone_size: once; v_call: TRBV10-1; j_call: TRBJ2-5; cdr3_aa: CASSDGTGDETQYF; cdr3_nt: TGCGCCAGCAGTGACGGGACAGGGGACGAGACCCAGTACTTC
d_call: -; clone_size: -; v_call: TRBV5-1; j_call: TRBJ2-1; cdr3_aa: CASSIRQTSGVGVDEQFF; cdr3_nt: TGCGCCAGCAGCATTAGGCAGACTTCAGGGGTTGGTGTGGATGAGCAGTTCTTC
d_call: -; clone_size: -; v_call: TRBV10-3; j_call: TRBJ1-5; cdr3_aa: CAISRNNQPQHF; cdr3_nt: TGTGCCATCAGCAGAAACAATCAGCCCCAGCATTTT
d_call: -; clone_size: -; v_call: TRBV28; j_call: TRBJ1-1; cdr3_aa: CASKGYLNTEAFF; cdr3_nt: TGTGCCAGCAAGGGTTACTTGAACACTGAAGCTTTCTTT
d_call: TRBD2; clone_size: -; v_call: TRBV7-2; j_call: TRBJ2-2; cdr3_aa: CASSRAGLAGELFF; cdr3_nt: TGTGCCAGCAGCAGGGCGGGACTAGCCGGGGAGCTGTTTTTT
d_call: TRBD2; clone_size: -; v_call: TRBV11-2; j_call: TRBJ2-1; cdr3_aa: CASSWGTSGGGEQFF; cdr3_nt: TGTGCCAGCAGCTGGGGGACTAGCGGGGGCGGTGAGCAGTTCTTC
d_call: -; clone_size: -; v_call: TRBV15; j_call: TRBJ2-7; cdr3_aa: CATSRGSEAYEQYF; cdr3_nt: TGTGCCACCAGCAGAGGGTCGGAGGCCTACGAGCAGTACTTC
d_call: -; clone_size: -; v_call: TRBV12-3/TRBV12-4; j_call: TRBJ1-1; cdr3_aa: CASSPTDGLVAFF; cdr3_nt: TGTGCCAGCAGTCCCACCGACGGTCTTGTAGCTTTCTTT
d_call: TRBD2; clone_size: -; v_call: TRBV19; j_call: TRBJ2-2; cdr3_aa: CASSMVGAAGTGELFF; cdr3_nt: TGTGCCAGTAGTATGGTTGGGGCAGCGGGGACCGGGGAGCTGTTTTTT
d_call: TRBD1; clone_size: once; v_call: TRBV5-1; j_call: TRBJ1-4; cdr3_aa: CASSRGQSTNEKLFF; cdr3_nt: TGCGCCAGCAGCCGGGGACAGTCAACTAATGAAAAACTGTTTTTT
d_call: TRBD2; clone_size: -; v_call: TRBV20-1; j_call: TRBJ2-1; cdr3_aa: CSLAGYNEQFF; cdr3_nt: TGCAGCCTAGCGGGGTACAATGAGCAGTTCTTC
d_call: -; clone_size: medium-sized; v_call: TRBV4-2; j_call: TRBJ2-6; cdr3_aa: CASSQVINRAGSGANVLTF; cdr3_nt: TGTGCCAGCAGCCAAGTTATTAACAGGGCGGGGAGTGGGGCCAACGTCCTGACTTTC
d_call: -; clone_size: once; v_call: TRBV11-2; j_call: TRBJ1-6; cdr3_aa: CASSLERESPLHF; cdr3_nt: TGTGCCAGCAGCTTAGAGAGGGAATCACCCCTCCACTTT
d_call: -; clone_size: -; v_call: TRBV25-1; j_call: TRBJ2-2; cdr3_aa: CASSEFGAGELFF; cdr3_nt: TGTGCCAGCAGTGAATTTGGGGCCGGGGAGCTGTTTTTT
d_call: -; clone_size: -; v_call: TRBV5-1; j_call: TRBJ2-5; cdr3_aa: CASSLGGGEETQYF; cdr3_nt: TGCGCCAGCAGCTTGGGTGGGGGCGAAGAGACCCAGTACTTC
d_call: TRBD2; clone_size: -; v_call: TRBV6-4; j_call: TRBJ2-1; cdr3_aa: CASSETASGGFEQFF; cdr3_nt: TGTGCCAGCAGTGAAACGGCTAGCGGGGGGTTTGAGCAGTTCTTC
d_call: -; clone_size: -; v_call: TRBV3-1/TRBV3-2; j_call: TRBJ1-6; cdr3_aa: CASSQGALSYNSPLHF; cdr3_nt: TGTGCCAGCAGCCAAGGAGCGCTCTCCTATAATTCACCCCTCCACTTT
d_call: -; clone_size: few; v_call: TRBV6-5; j_call: TRBJ2-1; cdr3_aa: CAGARGPHNEQFF; cdr3_nt: TGTGCCGGAGCCAGGGGCCCACACAATGAGCAGTTCTTC
d_call: -; clone_size: -; v_call: TRBV6-5; j_call: TRBJ1-1; cdr3_aa: CASMGGPVNTEAFF; cdr3_nt: TGTGCCAGCATGGGTGGGCCTGTGAACACTGAAGCTTTCTTT
d_call: TRBD1; clone_size: once; v_call: TRBV7-9; j_call: TRBJ1-2; cdr3_aa: CASSSGTDGYGYTF; cdr3_nt: TGTGCCAGCAGCTCCGGGACAGATGGTTATGGCTACACCTTC
d_call: -; clone_size: many; v_call: TRBV5-1; j_call: TRBJ1-3; cdr3_aa: CASSQGSSGNTIYF; cdr3_nt: TGCGCCAGCAGCCAAGGATCCTCTGGAAACACCATATATTTT
d_call: -; clone_size: few; v_call: TRBV28; j_call: TRBJ2-7; cdr3_aa: CASSGPTDRSYEQYF; cdr3_nt: TGTGCCAGCAGTGGCCCAACCGACAGATCCTACGAGCAGTACTTC
d_call: TRBD2; clone_size: -; v_call: TRBV10-2; j_call: TRBJ2-3; cdr3_aa: CASSRAGVGTDTQYF; cdr3_nt: TGCGCCAGCAGCAGAGCGGGGGTGGGGACAGATACGCAGTATTTT
d_call: TRBD1; clone_size: -; v_call: TRBV29-1; j_call: TRBJ2-1; cdr3_aa: CSVKPDREEQFF; cdr3_nt: TGCAGCGTCAAGCCTGACAGGGAGGAGCAGTTCTTC
d_call: -; clone_size: once; v_call: TRBV11-2; j_call: TRBJ2-7; cdr3_aa: CASSVVYEQYF; cdr3_nt: TGTGCCAGCAGCGTAGTTTACGAGCAGTACTTC
d_call: -; clone_size: -; v_call: TRBV28; j_call: TRBJ1-3; cdr3_aa: CASSPGGGFPGRRGNTIYF; cdr3_nt: TGTGCCAGCTCCCCTGGGGGGGGCTTCCCCGGACGTCGAGGGAACACCATATATTTT